This TCR beta chain was documented in a study of T cell repertoires in ileal Crohn's disease. Study as a whole: Surgery for a complication: stricturing in roughly 60%, penetrating in around 39%. About half received postoperative treatment, about a dozen with thiopurines and 15 to 20 anti-TNF. Overall study findings and caveats: Active smokers at surgery had more clonal expansions than non-smokers.

This CDR3 is 16 amino acids long. Germline trimming cut 0 bases from V and 4 bases from J; bases unmatched to any gene: 5. CDR1 and CDR2 from the germline V gene are WSHSY and SAAADI. The data were produced by immunoSEQ multiplex PCR, yet TCRdb's version contains in-frame clones alone and is incomplete. Of about 7,900 clones listed, around 76% are singletons. Worth noting for this clone: What it recognizes is unknown.

This receptor was identified in an adult with Crohn's disease. Sequenced material: ileal tissue. The rearrangement joins TRBV10-2 to TRBJ1-5; 8 bases fit TRBD1. CDR3 sequence reads: CASSESDGQGNQPQHF. The CDR3 nucleotides are TGCGCCAGCAGTGAGTCGGACGGACAGGGTAATCAGCCCCAGCATTTT.